This T cell receptor (beta chain) appears in the sequencing data of a study of early T cells in non-severe SARS-CoV-2 infection (dated by TCRdb to the early 2020s). For context, the study as a whole: Bulk RNA from unsorted whole blood was used for TCR sequencing, so alpha and beta chains could not be paired. What the study reported, not specific to this receptor: Matching against VDJdb was skewed toward anti-spike CD8 responses, likely underestimated virus-specific expansions, and missed private and CD4 specificities.

A case-control design nested within a healthcare worker cohort in London, UK, was used, with weekly nasopharyngeal swab PCR tests and blood sampling performed. Between 23 and 31 March 2020, the week of the UK lockdown, healthcare workers were enrolled and then followed up weekly for as long as 16 weeks. As concerns this clonotype: No cognate antigen has been identified for it. Base qualities are missing; no much larger clone stands one base away.

Libraries came from 5' RACE. Data came from a NextSeq 500. Unique molecular identifiers were attached to individual cDNA molecules in the TCR library protocol so that sequencing error and PCR bias could be corrected. Sequencing covered both TCR alpha and beta chains, and within each sample the abundances of alpha and beta sequences were tightly co-correlated. In the original analysis: Decombinator V4 was used to annotate the V gene, J gene and CDR3 of the TCR sequences. Expanded TCRs were defined as changing significantly between any two time points under a Poisson model with p below 0.0001. TCR abundances were normalised to the total number of TCRs sequenced per sample and expressed as counts per million. A search of VDJdb, accessed on 1 November 2021, was run for TCRs annotated to CMV, EBV and SARS-CoV-2, with TCRs annotated for multiple antigens excluded. TCRdb trimmed public reads at Q25 via fastp, called clones via MiXCR and kept in-frame beta chains. Every distinct CDR3 protein forms one entry, paired with its most common genes and DNA. TCRdb, not the authors, supplied the V and J calls. This sample holds 85,000 to 100,000 distinct CDR3 sequences; 16% were observed only once. Of the sample, about 4.7% is held by the ten largest clones.

The receptor was isolated from an adult who was a healthcare worker with PCR-confirmed SARS-CoV-2 infection or an uninfected control (not recorded which). The sample was whole blood, taken at baseline.

The DNA sequence is given as TGTGCCAGTAGTATAGATCGACAGGGGGACACTGAAGCTTTCTTT. This gives the protein CASSIDRQGDTEAFF. The chain is encoded by TRBV19 joined to TRBJ1-1; 9 central bases correspond to TRBD1. The germline V gene (reference sequence) yields LNHDA for CDR1 and SQIVND for CDR2. Trimming accounts for 0 bases at V and 3 bases at J, while the number of junction bases matched to no gene is 2. Taken from cysteine to phenylalanine, the CDR3 has 15 residues. CDR3 DNA only is kept here, 45 bases in frame from base 1.